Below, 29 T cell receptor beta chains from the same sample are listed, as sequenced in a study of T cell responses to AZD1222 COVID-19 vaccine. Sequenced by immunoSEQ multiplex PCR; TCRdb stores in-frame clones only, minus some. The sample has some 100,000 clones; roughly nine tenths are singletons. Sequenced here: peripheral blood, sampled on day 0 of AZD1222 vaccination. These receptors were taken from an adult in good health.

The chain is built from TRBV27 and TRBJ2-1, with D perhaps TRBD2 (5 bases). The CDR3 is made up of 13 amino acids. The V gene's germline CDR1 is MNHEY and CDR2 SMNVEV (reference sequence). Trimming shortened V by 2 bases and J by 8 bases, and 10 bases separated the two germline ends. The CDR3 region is CASSLIREDEQFF. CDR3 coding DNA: TGTGCCAGCAGTTTAATCCGGGAAGATGAGCAGTTCTTC.

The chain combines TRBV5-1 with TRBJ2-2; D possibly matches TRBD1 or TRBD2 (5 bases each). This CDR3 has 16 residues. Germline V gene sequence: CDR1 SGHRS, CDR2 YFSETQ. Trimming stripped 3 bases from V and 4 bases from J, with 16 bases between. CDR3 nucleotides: TGCGCCAGCAGCTCCTCGACCGGGACCGTCACCGGGGAGCTGTTTTTT. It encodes CASSSSTGTVTGELFF. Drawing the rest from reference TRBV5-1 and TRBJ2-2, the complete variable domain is KAGVTQTPRYLIKTRGQQVTLSCSPISGHRSVSWYQQTPGQGLQFLFEYFSETQRNKGNFPGRFSGRQFSNSRSEMNVSTLELGDSALYLCASSSSTGTVTGELFFGEGSRLTVL.

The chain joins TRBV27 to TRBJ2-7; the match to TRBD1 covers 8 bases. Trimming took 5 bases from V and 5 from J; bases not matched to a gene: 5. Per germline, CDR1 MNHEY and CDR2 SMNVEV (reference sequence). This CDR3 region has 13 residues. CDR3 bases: TGTGCCAGCAGTCTTCAGGGGGCCAACGAGCAGTACTTC. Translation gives CASSLQGANEQYF.

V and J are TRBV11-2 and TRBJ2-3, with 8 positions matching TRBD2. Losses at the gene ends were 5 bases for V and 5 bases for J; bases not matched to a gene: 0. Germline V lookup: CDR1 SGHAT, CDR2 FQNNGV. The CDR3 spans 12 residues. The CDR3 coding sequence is TGTGCCAGCAGCCGGGGGGGAGATACGCAGTATTTT. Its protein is CASSRGGDTQYF.

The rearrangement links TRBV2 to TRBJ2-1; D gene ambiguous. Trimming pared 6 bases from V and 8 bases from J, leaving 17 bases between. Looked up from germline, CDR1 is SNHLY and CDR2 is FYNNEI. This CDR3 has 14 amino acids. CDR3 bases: TGTGCCAGCAGCCTCCAGGTCCCCGGCGATGAGCAGTTCTTC. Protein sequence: CASSLQVPGDEQFF.

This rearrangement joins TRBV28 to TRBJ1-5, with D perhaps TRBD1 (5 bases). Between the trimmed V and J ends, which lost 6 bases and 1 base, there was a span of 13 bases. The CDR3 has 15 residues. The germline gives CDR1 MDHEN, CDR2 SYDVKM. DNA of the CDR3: TGTGCCAGCAGCCTAGACAGCGAGAGCAATCAGCCCCAGCATTTT. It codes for CASSLDSESNQPQHF.

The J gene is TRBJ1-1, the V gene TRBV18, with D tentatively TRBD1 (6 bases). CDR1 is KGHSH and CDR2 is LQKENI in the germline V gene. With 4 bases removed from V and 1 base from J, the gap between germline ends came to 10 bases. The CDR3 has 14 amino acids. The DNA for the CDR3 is TGTGCCAGCTCACGGACAGAAAGGAACACTGAAGCTTTCTTT. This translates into CASSRTERNTEAFF. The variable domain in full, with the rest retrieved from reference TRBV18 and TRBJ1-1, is NAGVMQNPRHLVRRRGQEARLRCSPMKGHSHVYWYRQLPEEGLKFMVYLQKENIIDESGMPKERFSAEFPKEGPSILRIQQVVRGDSAAYFCASSRTERNTEAFFGQGTRLTVV.

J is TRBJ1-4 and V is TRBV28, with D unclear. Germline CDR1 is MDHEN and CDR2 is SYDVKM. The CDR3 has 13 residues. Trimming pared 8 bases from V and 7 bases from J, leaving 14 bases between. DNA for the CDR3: TGTGCCAGCTGCACAGCGGCTACTGAAAAACTGTTTTTT. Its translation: CASCTAATEKLFF. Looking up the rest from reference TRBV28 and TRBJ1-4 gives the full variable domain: DVKVTQSSRYLVKRTGEKVFLECVQDMDHENMFWYRQDPGLGLRLIYFSYDVKMKEKGDIPEGYSVSREKKERFSLILESASTNQTSMYLCASCTAATEKLFFGSGTQLSVL.

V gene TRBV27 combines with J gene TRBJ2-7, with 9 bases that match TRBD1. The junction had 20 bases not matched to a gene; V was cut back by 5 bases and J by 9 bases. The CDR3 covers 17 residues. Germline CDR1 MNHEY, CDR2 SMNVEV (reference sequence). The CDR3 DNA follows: TGTGCCAGCAGTCCCGGGACAGGGAGTGGGCGGGTAAACTTGCAGTACTTC. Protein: CASSPGTGSGRVNLQYF.

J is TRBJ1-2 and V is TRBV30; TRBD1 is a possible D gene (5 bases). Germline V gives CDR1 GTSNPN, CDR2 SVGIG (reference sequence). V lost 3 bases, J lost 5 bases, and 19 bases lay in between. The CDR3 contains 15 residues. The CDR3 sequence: CAWRPGTAAGYGYTF. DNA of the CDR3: TGTGCCTGGAGGCCCGGGACGGCAGCGGGTTATGGCTACACCTTC. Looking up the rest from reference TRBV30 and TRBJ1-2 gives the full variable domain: SQTIHQWPATLVQPVGSPLSLECTVEGTSNPNLYWYRQAAGRGLQLLFYSVGIGQISSEVPQNLSASRPQDRQFILSSKKLLLSDSGFYLCAWRPGTAAGYGYTFGSGTRLTVV.

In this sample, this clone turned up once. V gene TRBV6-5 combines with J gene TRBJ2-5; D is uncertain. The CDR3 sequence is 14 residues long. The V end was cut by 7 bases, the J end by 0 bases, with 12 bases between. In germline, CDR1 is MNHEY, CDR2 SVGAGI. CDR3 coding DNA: TGTGCCAGCACTCCCGGACCGAACCAAGAGACCCAGTACTTC. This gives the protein CASTPGPNQETQYF.

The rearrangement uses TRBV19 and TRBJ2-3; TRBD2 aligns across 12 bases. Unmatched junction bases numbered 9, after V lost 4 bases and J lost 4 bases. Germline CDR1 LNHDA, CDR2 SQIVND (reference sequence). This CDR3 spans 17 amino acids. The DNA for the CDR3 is TGTGCCAGTAGTACCGAAGCTAGCGGGGGGGATGCAGATACGCAGTATTTT. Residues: CASSTEASGGDADTQYF.

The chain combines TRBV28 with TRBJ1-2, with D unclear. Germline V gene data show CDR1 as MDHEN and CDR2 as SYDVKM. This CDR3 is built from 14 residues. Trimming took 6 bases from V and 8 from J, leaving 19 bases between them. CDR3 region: CASREVFPSTGYTF. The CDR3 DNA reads TGTGCCAGCAGAGAAGTTTTTCCCTCAACGGGCTACACCTTC.

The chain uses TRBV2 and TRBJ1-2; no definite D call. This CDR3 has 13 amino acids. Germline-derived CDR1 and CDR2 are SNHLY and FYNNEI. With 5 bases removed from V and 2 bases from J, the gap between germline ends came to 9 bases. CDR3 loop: CASSRERNYGYTF. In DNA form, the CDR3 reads TGTGCCAGCAGTAGGGAGAGAAACTATGGCTACACCTTC.

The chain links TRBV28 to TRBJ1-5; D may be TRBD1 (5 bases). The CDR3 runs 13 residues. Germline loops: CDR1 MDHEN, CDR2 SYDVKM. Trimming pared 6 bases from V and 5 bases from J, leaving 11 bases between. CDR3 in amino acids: CASSPGADQPQHF. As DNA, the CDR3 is TGTGCCAGCAGCCCCGGGGCAGATCAGCCCCAGCATTTT.

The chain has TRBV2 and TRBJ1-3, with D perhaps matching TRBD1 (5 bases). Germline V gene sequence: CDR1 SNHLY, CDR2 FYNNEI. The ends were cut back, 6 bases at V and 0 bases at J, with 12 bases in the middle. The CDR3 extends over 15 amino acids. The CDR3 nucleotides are TGTGCCAGCAGGTCAGGGATCTTCTCTGGAAACACCATATATTTT. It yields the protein CASRSGIFSGNTIYF. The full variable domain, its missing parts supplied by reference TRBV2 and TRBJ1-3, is EPEVTQTPSHQVTQMGQEVILRCVPISNHLYFYWYRQILGQKVEFLVSFYNNEISEKSEIFDDQFSVERPDGSNFTLKIRSTKLEDSAMYFCASRSGIFSGNTIYFGEGSWLTVV.

CDR3: CASSLLQDSGYTF. The CDR3 DNA reads as TGTGCCAGCAGTTTATTGCAGGACTCTGGCTACACCTTC. The chain carries TRBV28 and TRBJ1-2; D remains unclear. The CDR3 covers 13 residues. The V end lost 1 base, the J end lost 7 bases, and 10 bases lay between the germline ends. CDR1 and CDR2 from the germline V gene are MDHEN and SYDVKM.

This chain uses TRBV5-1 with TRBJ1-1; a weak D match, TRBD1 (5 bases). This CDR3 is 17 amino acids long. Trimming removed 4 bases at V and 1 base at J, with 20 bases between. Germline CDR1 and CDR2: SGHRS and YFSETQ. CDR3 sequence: CASSPQVGTSGNTEAFF. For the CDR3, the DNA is TGCGCCAGCAGCCCCCAAGTGGGGACCAGCGGGAACACTGAAGCTTTCTTT.

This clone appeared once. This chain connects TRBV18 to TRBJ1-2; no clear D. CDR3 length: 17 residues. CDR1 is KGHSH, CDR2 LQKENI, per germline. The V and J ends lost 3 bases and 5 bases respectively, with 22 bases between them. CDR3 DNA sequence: TGTGCCAGCTCACCGCAGGCGGAGTTGGGCGGGGAATATGGCTACACCTTC. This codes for CASSPQAELGGEYGYTF.

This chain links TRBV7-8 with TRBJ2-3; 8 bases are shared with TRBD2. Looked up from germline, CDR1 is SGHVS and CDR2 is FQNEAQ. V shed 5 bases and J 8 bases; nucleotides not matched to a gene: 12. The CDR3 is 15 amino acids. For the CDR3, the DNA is TGTGCCAGCAGCACCGATTCCCCCGGGGGGGGTACGCAGTATTTT. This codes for CASSTDSPGGGTQYF. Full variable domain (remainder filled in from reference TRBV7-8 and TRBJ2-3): GAGVSQSPRYKVAKRGQDVALRCDPISGHVSLFWYQQALGQGPEFLTYFQNEAQLDKSGLPSDRFFAERPEGSVSTLKIQRTQQEDSAVYLCASSTDSPGGGTQYFGPGTRLTVL.

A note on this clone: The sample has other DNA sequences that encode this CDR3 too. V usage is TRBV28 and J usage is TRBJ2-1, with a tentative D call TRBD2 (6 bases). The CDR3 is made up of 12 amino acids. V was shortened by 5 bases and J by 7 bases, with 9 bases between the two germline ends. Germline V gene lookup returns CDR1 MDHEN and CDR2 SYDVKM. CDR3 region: CASSLGGNEQFF. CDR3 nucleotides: TGTGCCAGCAGTCTTGGGGGGAATGAGCAGTTCTTC.

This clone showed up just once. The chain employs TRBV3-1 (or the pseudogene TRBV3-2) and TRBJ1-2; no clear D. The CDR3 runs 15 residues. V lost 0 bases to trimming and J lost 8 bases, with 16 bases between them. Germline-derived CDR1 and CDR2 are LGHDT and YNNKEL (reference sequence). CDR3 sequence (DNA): TGTGCCAGCAGCCAAGATTCCCGGGGTTCGGTGGGCTACACCTTC. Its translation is CASSQDSRGSVGYTF.

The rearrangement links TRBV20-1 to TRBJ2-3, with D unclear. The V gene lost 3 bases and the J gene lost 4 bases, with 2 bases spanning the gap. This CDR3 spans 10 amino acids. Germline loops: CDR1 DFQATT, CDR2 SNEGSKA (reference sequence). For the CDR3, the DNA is TGCAGTGCTAGCTCAGATACGCAGTATTTT. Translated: CSASSDTQYF.

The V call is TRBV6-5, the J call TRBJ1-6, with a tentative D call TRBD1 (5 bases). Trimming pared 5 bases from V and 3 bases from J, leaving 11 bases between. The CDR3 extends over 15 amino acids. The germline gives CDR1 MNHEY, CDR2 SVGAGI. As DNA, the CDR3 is TGTGCCAGCAGTCCGACAGATTTCTATAATTCACCCCTCCACTTT. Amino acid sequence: CASSPTDFYNSPLHF.

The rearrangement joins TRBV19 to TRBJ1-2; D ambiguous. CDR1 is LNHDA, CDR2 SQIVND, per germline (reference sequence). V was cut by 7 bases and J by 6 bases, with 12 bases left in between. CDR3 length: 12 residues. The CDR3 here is CASTDPGDGYTF. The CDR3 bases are TGTGCCAGTACCGACCCTGGTGATGGCTACACCTTC.

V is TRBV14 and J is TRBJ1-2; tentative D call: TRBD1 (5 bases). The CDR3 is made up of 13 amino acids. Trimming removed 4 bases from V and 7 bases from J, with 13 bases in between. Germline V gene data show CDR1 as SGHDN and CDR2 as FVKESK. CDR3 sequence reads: CASSRQTVSGYTF. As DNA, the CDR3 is TGTGCCAGCAGCCGCCAGACAGTGAGTGGCTACACCTTC.

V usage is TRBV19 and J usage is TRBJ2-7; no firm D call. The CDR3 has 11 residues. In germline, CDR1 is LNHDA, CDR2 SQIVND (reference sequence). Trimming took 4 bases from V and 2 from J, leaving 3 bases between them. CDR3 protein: CASSTPYEQYF. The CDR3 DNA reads TGTGCCAGTAGTACTCCCTACGAGCAGTACTTC.

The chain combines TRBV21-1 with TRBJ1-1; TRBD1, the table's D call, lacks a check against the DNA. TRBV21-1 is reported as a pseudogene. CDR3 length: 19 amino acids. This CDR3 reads CASSDAPTPGQGLNTEAFF. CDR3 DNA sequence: TGTGCCAGCAGCGACGCGCCGACTCCGGGACAGGGGTTGAACACTGAAGCTTTCTTT.

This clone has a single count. CDR3: CASSVSGHNYYEQYF. In DNA, the CDR3 is TGTGCCAGCAGCGTAAGTGGACACAACTACTACGAGCAGTACTTC. The V gene is TRBV7-9, the J gene TRBJ2-7, with D possibly TRBD1 on 5 matching bases. The CDR3 totals 15 residues. Trimming left V 5 bases short and J 3 bases short, with 17 bases between. Germline V gene lookup returns CDR1 SEHNR and CDR2 FQNEAQ (reference sequence).